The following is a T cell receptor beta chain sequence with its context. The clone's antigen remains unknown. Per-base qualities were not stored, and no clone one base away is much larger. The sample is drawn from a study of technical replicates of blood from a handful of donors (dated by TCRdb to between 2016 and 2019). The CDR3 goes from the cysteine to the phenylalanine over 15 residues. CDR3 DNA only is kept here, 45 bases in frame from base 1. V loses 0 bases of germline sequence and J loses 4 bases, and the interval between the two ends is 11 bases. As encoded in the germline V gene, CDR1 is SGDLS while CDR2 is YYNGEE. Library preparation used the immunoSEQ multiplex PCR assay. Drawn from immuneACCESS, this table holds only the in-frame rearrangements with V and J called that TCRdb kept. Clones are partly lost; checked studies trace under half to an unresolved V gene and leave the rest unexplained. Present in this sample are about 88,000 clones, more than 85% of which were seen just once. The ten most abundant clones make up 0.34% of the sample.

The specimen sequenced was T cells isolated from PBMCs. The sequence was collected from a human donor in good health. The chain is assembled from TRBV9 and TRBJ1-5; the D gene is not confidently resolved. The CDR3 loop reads CASSVGVRGNQPQHF. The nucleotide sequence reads TGTGCCAGCAGCGTAGGAGTTCGGGGAAATCAGCCCCAGCATTTT.